The entry below gives a single T cell receptor (beta chain) sequence along with its context. These data come from a study of blood T cell repertoires in COVID-19. Produced via immunoSEQ multiplex PCR; TCRdb's table is partial and in-frame only. There are more than 150,000 clones in the sample; approximately 84% occur only once, and about 15% lies in the top ten. Sequenced input: peripheral blood. This sequence was found in a woman of 80 years or more with acute or convalescent COVID-19.

The DNA of the CDR3 is TGCGCCAGCAAGGATCTAGCGGGGGTCAGAGGCACCGGGGAGCTGTTTTTT. Its translation is CASKDLAGVRGTGELFF. The rearrangement joins TRBV10-2 to TRBJ2-2, with TRBD2 identical over 10 bases. This CDR3 region has 17 residues. In germline, CDR1 is WSHSY, CDR2 SAAADI. V lost 7 bases to trimming and J lost 4 bases; unmatched junction nucleotides: 12.